These 22 T cell receptor beta chains were all obtained from the same sample, sequenced in a study of T cell repertoires in cytomegalovirus infection. TCRdb itself ran the reads through MiXCR, one entry per CDR3 protein. The table records 150,000 to 200,000 distinct CDR3 sequences, about 21% of them present only once. Sequencing was carried out using PBMCs. Receptor source: a human donor in good health (CMV status not recorded). Some clones in this sample may be carry-over from other donors' samples.

At least ten counts were recorded for this clonotype. The genes are TRBV7-2 and TRBJ1-2, with a weak D call TRBD1 (5 bases). Germline values: CDR1 SGHTA, CDR2 FQGNSA. Trimming pared 4 bases from V and 5 bases from J, leaving 11 bases between. CDR3 length: 13 amino acids. The CDR3: CASSSRDVYGYTF. In DNA, the CDR3 is TGTGCCAGCAGCTCCCGGGACGTATATGGCTACACCTTC.

V is TRBV4-3 and J is TRBJ1-1; D is undetermined. The germline V and J ends were trimmed by 0 bases and 7 bases, with 9 bases remaining between them. There are 13 residues in the CDR3. Germline values: CDR1 LGHNA, CDR2 YSLEER. The CDR3 reads CASSQDMRVEAFF. CDR3 bases: TGCGCCAGCAGCCAAGATATGAGAGTTGAAGCTTTCTTT.

The chain uses TRBV10-3 and TRBJ1-1; 9 nucleotides agree with TRBD1. Unmatched junction bases numbered 5, after V lost 2 bases and J lost 7 bases. The CDR3 extends over 14 amino acids. From germline, CDR1 is ENHRY and CDR2 SYGVKD. CDR3 sequence: CAISERDRAGEAFF. The CDR3 DNA reads TGTGCCATCAGTGAGAGGGACAGGGCCGGTGAAGCTTTCTTT.

The chain's CDR3 is CASSAWGTTYGYTF. In nucleotides, the CDR3 is TGTGCCAGCAGCGCGTGGGGTACGACCTATGGCTACACCTTC. This chain uses TRBV6-2 or TRBV6-3 with TRBJ1-2; D not certain. V was trimmed by 6 bases and J by 4 bases, leaving 15 bases between them. Germline V gene data show CDR1 as MNHEY and CDR2 as SVGEGT. There are 14 residues in the CDR3.

This clonotype was seen only once. This chain connects TRBV19 to TRBJ1-1; perhaps TRBD1 as D (6 bases). Germline CDR1 is LNHDA and CDR2 is SQIVND (reference sequence). V shed 6 bases and J shed 2 bases, with 10 bases lying between them. The CDR3 runs 13 residues. The CDR3 sequence is CASSTGFNTEAFF. The CDR3 nucleotides are TGTGCCAGTAGCACAGGGTTTAACACTGAAGCTTTCTTT.

The rearrangement uses TRBV20-1 and TRBJ2-1; TRBD2 matches 12 bases. Germline trimming cut 6 bases from V and 6 bases from J; bases unmatched to any gene: 6. The CDR3 is made up of 14 amino acids. Germline assignment: CDR1 DFQATT and CDR2 SNEGSKA (reference sequence). CDR3 in DNA: TGCAGTGCCGCACCTAGCGGGAGGGCCAATGAGCAGTTCTTC. This sequence encodes CSAAPSGRANEQFF.

At least ten counts were recorded for this clonotype. The V and J genes are TRBV7-9 and TRBJ2-5, with TRBD1 matching over 10 bases. There are 15 residues in the CDR3. Germline lookup yields CDR1 SEHNR and CDR2 FQNEAQ (reference sequence). V trimming: 1 base; J trimming: 5 bases; junction bases outside the gene matches: 4. The CDR3 DNA is TGTGCCAGCAGCTTAGGGGGACAGGGGATGGAGACCCAGTACTTC. It encodes CASSLGGQGMETQYF. The entire variable domain, with the rest obtained from reference TRBV7-9 and TRBJ2-5, is as follows: DTGVSQNPRHKITKRGQNVTFRCDPISEHNRLYWYRQTLGQGPEFLTYFQNEAQLEKSRLLSDRFSAERPKGSFSTLEIQRTEQGDSAMYLCASSLGGQGMETQYFGPGTRLLVL.

V and J are TRBV14 and TRBJ2-5, with 15 bases matching TRBD2. The CDR3 length is 17 residues. CDR1 SGHDN and CDR2 FVKESK come from the germline V gene. Trimming removed 5 bases from V and 0 bases from J; junction bases left unmatched: 4. The CDR3 DNA reads as TGTGCCAGCAGCAAGGGACTAGCGGGAGGTAACCAAGAGACCCAGTACTTC. It yields the protein CASSKGLAGGNQETQYF.

This clonotype has at least ten counts. J is TRBJ2-5 and V is TRBV7-2; no definite D call. The CDR3 length is 13 residues. Trimming removed 3 bases from V and 0 bases from J, with 5 bases in between. Germline V gene data show CDR1 as SGHTA and CDR2 as FQGNSA. The CDR3 coding sequence is TGTGCCAGCAGCTTGCCGTACCAAGAGACCCAGTACTTC. It is translated as CASSLPYQETQYF.

This chain uses TRBV19 with TRBJ1-5, with D perhaps TRBD1 (6 bases). The CDR3 is 15 amino acids. V lost 6 bases and J 1 base, leaving 13 bases between the germline ends. The germline CDR1 and CDR2 sequences are LNHDA and SQIVND (reference sequence). The CDR3 region has the DNA TGTGCCAGTAGCCCGACAGGACCCAGCAATCAGCCCCAGCATTTT. Protein: CASSPTGPSNQPQHF.

The CDR3 reads CATSAEIEAFF. DNA of the CDR3: TGTGCCACCAGCGCAGAAATAGAAGCTTTCTTT. The chain combines TRBV24-1 with TRBJ1-1; D is ambiguous. CDR3 size: 11 residues. Trimming took off 7 bases at V and 8 bases at J, with 10 bases between the two ends. Germline CDR1 and CDR2: KGHDR and SFDVKD.

This clonotype was recorded many times. CDR3 sequence reads: CASSLGDSGGKLFF. CDR3 bases: TGTGCCAGCAGCTTAGGGGATTCGGGGGGAAAACTGTTTTTT. The genes are TRBV7-2 and TRBJ1-4; tentative D call: TRBD1 (5 bases). V was trimmed by 1 base and J by 10 bases, leaving 13 bases between them. CDR3 length: 14 residues. In germline, CDR1 is SGHTA, CDR2 FQGNSA.

V is TRBV28 and J is TRBJ1-1; D remains ambiguous. The germline V and J ends were trimmed by 1 base and 12 bases, with 12 bases remaining between them. Germline V gene sequence: CDR1 MDHEN, CDR2 SYDVKM. CDR3 length equals 12 residues. CDR3 sequence: CASSLFDGGSFF. In DNA, the CDR3 is TGTGCCAGCAGTTTATTCGATGGTGGATCTTTCTTT.

V is TRBV28 and J is TRBJ1-2, with 8 positions matching TRBD1. CDR3 size: 14 residues. The junction had 4 bases not matched to a gene; V was cut back by 3 bases and J by 4 bases. Germline assignment: CDR1 MDHEN and CDR2 SYDVKM. For the CDR3, the DNA is TGTGCCAGCAGTTTGTACAGGGGGGTCTATGGCTACACCTTC. This encodes CASSLYRGVYGYTF.

The chain combines TRBV7-2 with TRBJ2-2, with D possibly called TRBD1 or TRBD2 (6 bases each). Germline CDR1 SGHTA, CDR2 FQGNSA. This CDR3 comprises 16 residues. V was cut by 0 bases and J by 6 bases, with 14 bases left in between. CDR3 coding DNA: TGTGCCAGCAGCTTAGCCCCCCGGGGGCTCGCCGGGGAGCTGTTTTTT. It encodes CASSLAPRGLAGELFF.

V and J are TRBV14 and TRBJ2-2; D unresolved. The CDR3 spans 16 residues. Trimming took 0 bases from V and 3 from J, leaving 11 bases between them. Germline V gives CDR1 SGHDN, CDR2 FVKESK. The chain's CDR3 is CASSQDQTFYTGELFF. CDR3 nucleotides: TGTGCCAGCAGCCAAGACCAGACCTTCTACACCGGGGAGCTGTTTTTT.

The chain is built from TRBV5-1 and TRBJ2-3; the D gene is possibly TRBD1 (6 bases). V was trimmed by 4 bases and J by 0 bases, leaving 12 bases between them. This CDR3 comprises 15 residues. Germline V gene lookup returns CDR1 SGHRS and CDR2 YFSETQ. The CDR3 is CASSRVQGSTDTQYF. CDR3 sequence (DNA): TGCGCCAGCAGCCGGGTCCAGGGGAGCACAGATACGCAGTATTTT.

A word on this clonotype: A read error may account for a junction end that differs from germline. The chain is built from TRBV6-6 and TRBJ2-7; 10 positions agree with TRBD2. The germline gives CDR1 MNHNY, CDR2 SVGAGI (reference sequence). The CDR3 has 14 residues. The CDR3 DNA reads as TGTGCCAGCAGCTCTAGCGGGAGAGCCTACGTGCAGTACTTC. This sequence encodes CASSSSGRAYVQYF.

This clonotype was seen at least ten times. The V gene is TRBV4-1, the J gene TRBJ2-7; D call uncertain. The CDR3 is made up of 13 amino acids. Trimming left V 4 bases short and J 3 bases short, with 10 bases between. Germline CDR1 reads MGHRA; CDR2 reads YSYEKL. The CDR3 is CASSRQLGYEQYF. The DNA of the CDR3 is TGCGCCAGCAGCCGCCAGCTTGGCTACGAGCAGTACTTC.

This clonotype was detected a few times. CDR3 bases: TGCAGTGCCGCCCCGACAGCCGCCCGCTACGAGCAGTACTTC. It codes for CSAAPTAARYEQYF. The rearrangement uses TRBV20-1 and TRBJ2-7; perhaps TRBD1 as D (5 bases). The CDR3 is 14 residues long. CDR1 and CDR2 from the germline V gene are DFQATT and SNEGSKA (reference sequence). V was trimmed by 6 bases and J by 3 bases, leaving 18 bases between them.

This chain links TRBV2 with TRBJ2-4; D remains unclear. CDR1 and CDR2 from the germline V gene are SNHLY and FYNNEI. V was trimmed by 3 bases and J by 7 bases, leaving 10 bases between them. The CDR3 length is 13 residues. Here the CDR3 reads CASSDPRLNIQYF. The CDR3 region has the DNA TGTGCCAGCAGTGACCCTCGGCTCAACATTCAGTACTTC.

In this sample, this clonotype turned up a few times. The rearrangement uses TRBV5-4 and TRBJ2-7, with D perhaps TRBD1 or TRBD2 (6 bases each). V lost 0 bases and J 3 bases, leaving 16 bases between the germline ends. Germline V gives CDR1 SGHNT, CDR2 YYREEE (reference sequence). This CDR3 comprises 16 residues. CDR3: CASSLGGASLFYEQYF. CDR3 coding DNA: TGTGCCAGCAGCTTGGGGGGGGCCTCCCTCTTCTACGAGCAGTACTTC. The full variable domain, rest sourced from reference TRBV5-4 and TRBJ2-7, is ETGVTQSPTHLIKTRGQQVTLRCSSQSGHNTVSWYQQALGQGPQFIFQYYREEENGRGNFPPRFSGLQFPNYSSELNVNALELDDSALYLCASSLGGASLFYEQYFGPGTRLTVT.